Shown below are 9 T cell receptor beta chains from a single sample sequenced in a study of T cells expressing NK-cell markers. TCRdb re-called the 5' RACE reads and catalogs CDR3 proteins one per entry, DNA excluded. The sample has about 260,000 distinct CDR3 sequences. The sequenced sample consisted of blood T cells: a sorted CD56 or NKG2C T cell subset, CD4+ or CD8+ T cells, or bulk PBMC T cells (not recorded which). The source is a woman aged 18 to 75 in good health.

The J gene is TRBJ1-5, the V gene TRBV20-1. The germline CDR1 and CDR2 sequences are DFQATT and SNEGSKA (reference sequence). The CDR3 covers 14 residues. Here the CDR3 reads CSARGREYNQPQHF.

This CDR3 reads CASSPETGGTYEQYF. The rearrangement joins TRBV5-1 to TRBJ2-7; TCRdb names TRBD1, which stays unverified in the absence of DNA. The length of the CDR3 is 15 residues. Looked up from germline, CDR1 is SGHRS and CDR2 is YFSETQ.

The chain uses TRBV29-1 and TRBJ1-3. CDR1 and CDR2 from the germline V gene are SQVTM and ANQGSEA. This CDR3 comprises 15 residues. CDR3 sequence: CSVVGRYNSGNTIYF.

The chain couples TRBV29-1 to TRBJ1-4. The CDR3 spans 11 residues. The germline gives CDR1 SQVTM, CDR2 ANQGSEA. This chain's CDR3 is CSVHLWEKLFF.

The chain has TRBV12-3 or TRBV12-4 and TRBJ1-6. The CDR3 is made up of 14 amino acids. The CDR3 sequence is CASSFESTGSPLHF.

The chain combines TRBV5-1 with TRBJ2-3; the D gene TCRdb calls, TRBD1, cannot be checked with no DNA. The CDR3 has 13 residues. In germline, CDR1 is SGHRS, CDR2 YFSETQ. The CDR3 protein is CASKEGGTDTQYF.

This chain joins TRBV5-4 and TRBJ2-1; TCRdb returns TRBD2, unconfirmable since there is no DNA. This CDR3 is built from 16 residues. Germline CDR1 reads SGHNT; CDR2 reads YYREEE (reference sequence). Here the CDR3 reads CASSLGGLAGYNEQFF.

The V and J genes are TRBV5-5 and TRBJ2-1. The CDR3 consists of 16 residues. Germline-derived CDR1 and CDR2 are SGHKS and YYEKEE (reference sequence). The CDR3 sequence: CASSLVRSVEYNEQFF.

The CDR3 is CATSRGPSLNTEAFF. The V gene is TRBV15, the J gene TRBJ1-1; the TRBD1 assignment by TCRdb is unverifiable without DNA. Germline values: CDR1 LNHNV, CDR2 YYDKDF (reference sequence). This CDR3 has 15 amino acids.